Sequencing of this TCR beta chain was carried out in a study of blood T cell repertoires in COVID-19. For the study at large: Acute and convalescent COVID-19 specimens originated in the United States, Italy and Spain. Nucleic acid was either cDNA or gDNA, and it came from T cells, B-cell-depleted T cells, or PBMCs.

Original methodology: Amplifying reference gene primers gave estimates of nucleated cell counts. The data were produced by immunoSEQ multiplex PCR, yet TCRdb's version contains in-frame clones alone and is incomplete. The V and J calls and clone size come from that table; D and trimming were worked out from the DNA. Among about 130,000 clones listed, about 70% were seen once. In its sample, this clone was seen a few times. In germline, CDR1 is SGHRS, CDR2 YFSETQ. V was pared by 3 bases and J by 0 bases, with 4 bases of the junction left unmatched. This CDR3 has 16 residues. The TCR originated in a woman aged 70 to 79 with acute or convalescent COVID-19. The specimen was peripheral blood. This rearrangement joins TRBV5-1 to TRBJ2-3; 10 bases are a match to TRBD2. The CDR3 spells CASSWGLAISTDTQYF. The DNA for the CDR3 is TGCGCCAGCAGCTGGGGACTAGCGATAAGCACAGATACGCAGTATTTT.